This entry is about one T cell receptor beta chain. Its antigen has not been determined. Qualities for individual bases were not recorded, and no much larger clone is one base off. Naive CD4+ T cells were purified with the Miltenyi Naive CD4+ T Cell Isolation kit, with Tregs depleted using CD25 microbeads. Tregs, naive and memory CD4+ T cells from tumor, blood and ipsilateral draining lymph nodes of roughly 5 breast cancer patients underwent full-length TCR alpha and beta sequencing. Tumor tissue and lymph nodes obtained by ipsilateral axillary dissection were perfused with PBS, cut into small pieces and digested using collagenase I and hyaluronidase. FACS confirmed that the sorted cell populations were more than 90% pure. The data stem from a study (dated by TCRdb to between 2015 and 2016). Regarding the complete study: The study tested whether tumor-infiltrating Tregs in breast cancer are recruited from blood Tregs or converted in situ from other CD4+ T cell subsets. Results the study describes overall, beyond this receptor: Tumor-infiltrating Treg TCR alpha and beta sequences overlapped most with tumor naive CD4+ T cells, then with blood naive CD4+ T cells. In terms of TCR gene usage, tumor memory CD4+ T cells clustered together with blood and lymph node memory CD4+ cells, as well as with lymph node naive CD4+ cells. The larger-cohort validation was restricted to a single TCR beta V-J rearrangement rather than whole repertoires.

According to the germline V gene, CDR1 reads WSHSY and CDR2 reads SAAADI. Including cysteine and phenylalanine, the CDR3 has 14 amino acids. Only CDR3 DNA remains: 42 bases, in frame from the first base. The junction carries 11 bases between V and J, which are trimmed by 6 bases and 2 bases respectively. Full-length TCR variable regions were amplified by 5' RACE PCR with constant-region reverse primers, and semi-nested PCR with Nested Universal Primer A was subsequently performed. The ReliaPrep RNA Cell Miniprep System was used to extract total RNA, which was then reverse transcribed into 5'RACE-ready cDNA with the SMARTer RACE 5'/3' Kit. An Illumina MiSeq was used to sequence the full-length TCR alpha and beta libraries, which had been barcoded with multiplex adaptors. The study's processing was this. For each of nine subset-tissue groups, sequencing data from the five patients were pooled, and the groups were then compared using unsupervised clustering of TCR gene usage. The Morisita-Horn index was used to calculate repertoire similarity, with shared sequences weighted according to their contribution to each repertoire. TCRdb ran its own pipeline on the public reads, namely fastp trimming at Q25 and MiXCR clone calling, and kept in-frame beta chains. CDR3 protein duplicates are merged, each entry listing the most common genes and DNA. The authors' filters were not applied to this entry. Counted in this sample were roughly 8,200 distinct CDR3 sequences; about 70% of them appeared once. The ten largest clones add up to 4.3% of the sample.

The TCR sequence derives from a female donor with breast cancer. Input material: tumor-infiltrating naive CD4+ T cells sorted from the breast tumor. The sample's cell subset or site label, in plain terms: naive CD4+ T cells, CD4+CD45RA+CD25-. In this chain, TRBV10-2 is recombined with TRBJ1-5, with TRBD1 perhaps the D gene, on 5 matching bases. The sequenced DNA is TGCGCCAGCAGGCGGGGGGAGGGCAATCAGCCCCAGCATTTT. This yields the protein CASRRGEGNQPQHF.